This TCR beta chain was documented in a study of blood T cell repertoires in COVID-19 (dated by TCRdb to 2019 to 2021). Some background on the complete study: Samples covering the acute and convalescent phases of COVID-19 were provided by collaborators in the United States, Italy and Spain. The samples were drawn from two sources: the first 160 participants of the ongoing ImmuneRACE study, and 1,254 subjects contributed by 6 global collaborators. Deeply sampled blood TCRbeta repertoires from subjects exposed to, actively infected with, or recovered from COVID-19 were included in the dataset. Sample metadata almost always included a de-identified subject ID, COVID-19 status, age in years and sex. The material from the prospective study consisted of cDNA or gDNA derived from T cells, B-cell-depleted T cells, or PBMCs. Where HLA class I and class II types were available, the types were taken from metadata supplied by the sample provider, not from assay-based typing. A freely available public database, intended as a resource for researchers studying the immune response to SARS-CoV-2, is where the repertoires were released.

What the research found in general, with its limitations: Clinical and demographic metadata were provided uncurated, with the amount varying by source and participant.

TCRbeta CDR3 regions were amplified from genomic DNA using the immunoSEQ Assay, a bias-controlled multiplex PCR. Under the source paper's analysis protocol: Nucleated cell counts per sample were estimated from amplification of reference gene primers within the assay. To quantify the absolute abundance of each unique TCRbeta CDR3 rearrangement, sequence reads were collapsed and filtered. Productive Simpson clonality was computed per sample as the square root of Simpson's diversity index over productive rearrangements. TCRdb's version of the immuneACCESS table is confined to in-frame rearrangements and falls short of the full clone set. An unresolved V gene accounts for under half of the shortfall where checked; the remainder is of unknown origin. The DNA was the basis for D and trimming; V, J and clone size are from that table. The sample table contains 50,000 to 55,000 clones; only one count was recorded for around 87% of them. The ten largest clones represent 3% to 4.5% of the sample.

The collaborating institutions used their own protocols to collect whole blood in K2EDTA tubes. For TCRbeta analysis, collaborators shipped samples as frozen whole blood, isolated PBMCs, or DNA extracted from either of those sample types. Based on the germline V gene, the CDR1 and CDR2 sequences are SNHLY and FYNNEI. For this chain, trimming is 8 bases at the V end and 7 bases at the J end, and the number of junction bases without a gene match is 5. The CDR3 measures 14 amino acids from cysteine to phenylalanine. Only the CDR3 region is kept as DNA, spanning 42 bases read in frame from base 1. For this clone: What this receptor recognizes is not known. No much larger clone is present one base from it, and per-base qualities are unavailable.

This TCR derives from a man over 45 with acute or convalescent COVID-19. In this chain, TRBV2 is recombined with TRBJ1-6; 10 bases in between match TRBD1. Sequencing used peripheral blood. The nucleotide sequence is TGTGCCAGCGGACCGGGACAGGGGAATTCACCCCTCCACTTT. Translation gives CASGPGQGNSPLHF.